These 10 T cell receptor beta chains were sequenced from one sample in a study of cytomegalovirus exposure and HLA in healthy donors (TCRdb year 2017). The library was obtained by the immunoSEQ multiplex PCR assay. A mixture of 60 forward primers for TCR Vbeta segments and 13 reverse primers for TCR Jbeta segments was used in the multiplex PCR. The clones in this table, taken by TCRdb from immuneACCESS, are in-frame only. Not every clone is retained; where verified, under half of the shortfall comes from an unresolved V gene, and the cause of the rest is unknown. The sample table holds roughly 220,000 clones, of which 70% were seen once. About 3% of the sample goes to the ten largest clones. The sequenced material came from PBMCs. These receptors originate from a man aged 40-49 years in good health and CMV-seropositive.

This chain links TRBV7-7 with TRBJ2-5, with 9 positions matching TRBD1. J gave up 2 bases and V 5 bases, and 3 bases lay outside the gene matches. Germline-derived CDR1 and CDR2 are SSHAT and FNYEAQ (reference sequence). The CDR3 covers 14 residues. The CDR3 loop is CASSLGTGQETQYF. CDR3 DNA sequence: TGTGCCAGCAGCCTCGGGACAGGGCAAGAGACCCAGTACTTC.

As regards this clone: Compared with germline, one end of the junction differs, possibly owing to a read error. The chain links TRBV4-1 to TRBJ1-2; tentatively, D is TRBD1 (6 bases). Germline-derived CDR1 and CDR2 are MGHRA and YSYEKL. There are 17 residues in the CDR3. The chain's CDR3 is CASSQESWDKANYGYAF. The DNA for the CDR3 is TGCGCCAGCAGCCAAGAAAGTTGGGACAAAGCTAACTATGGCTACGCCTTC.

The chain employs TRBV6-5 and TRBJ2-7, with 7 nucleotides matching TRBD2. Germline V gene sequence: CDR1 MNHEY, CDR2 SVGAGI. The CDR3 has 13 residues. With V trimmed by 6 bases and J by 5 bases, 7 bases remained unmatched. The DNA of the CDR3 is TGTGCCAGCAGCCCGGGGGGAGGCAACGAGCAGTACTTC. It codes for CASSPGGGNEQYF.

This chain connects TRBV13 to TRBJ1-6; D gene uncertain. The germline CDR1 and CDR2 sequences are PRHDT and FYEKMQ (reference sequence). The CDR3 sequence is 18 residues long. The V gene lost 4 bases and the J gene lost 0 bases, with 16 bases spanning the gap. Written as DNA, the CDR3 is TGTGCCAGCAGCTCTAGCAGAGTACTCAGCTCCTATAATTCACCCCTCCACTTT. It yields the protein CASSSSRVLSSYNSPLHF.

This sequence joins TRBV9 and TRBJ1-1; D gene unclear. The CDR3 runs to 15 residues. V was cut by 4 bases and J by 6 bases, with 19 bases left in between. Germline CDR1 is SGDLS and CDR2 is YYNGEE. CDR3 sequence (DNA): TGTGCCAGCAGCCCACCCTCCGGTGGTCGGGCTGAAGCTTTCTTT. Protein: CASSPPSGGRAEAFF.

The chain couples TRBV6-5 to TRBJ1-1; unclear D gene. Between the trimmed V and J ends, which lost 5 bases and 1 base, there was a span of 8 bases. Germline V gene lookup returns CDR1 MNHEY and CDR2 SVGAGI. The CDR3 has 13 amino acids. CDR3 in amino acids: CASSKLRNTEAFF. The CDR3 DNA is TGTGCCAGCAGTAAACTCCGGAACACTGAAGCTTTCTTT.

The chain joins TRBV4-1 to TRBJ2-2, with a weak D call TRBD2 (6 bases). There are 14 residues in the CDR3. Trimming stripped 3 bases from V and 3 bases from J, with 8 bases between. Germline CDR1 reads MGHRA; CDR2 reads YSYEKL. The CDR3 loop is CASSQGLDTGELFF. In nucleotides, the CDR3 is TGCGCCAGCAGCCAGGGACTTGACACCGGGGAGCTGTTTTTT.

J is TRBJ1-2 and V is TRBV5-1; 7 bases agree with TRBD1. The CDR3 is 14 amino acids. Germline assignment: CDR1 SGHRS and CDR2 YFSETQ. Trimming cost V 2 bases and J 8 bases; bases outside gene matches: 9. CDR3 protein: CASSFTPGGRGYTF. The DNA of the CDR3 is TGCGCCAGCAGCTTTACCCCAGGGGGAAGGGGCTACACCTTC. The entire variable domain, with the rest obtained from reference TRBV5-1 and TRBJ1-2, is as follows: KAGVTQTPRYLIKTRGQQVTLSCSPISGHRSVSWYQQTPGQGLQFLFEYFSETQRNKGNFPGRFSGRQFSNSRSEMNVSTLELGDSALYLCASSFTPGGRGYTFGSGTRLTVV.

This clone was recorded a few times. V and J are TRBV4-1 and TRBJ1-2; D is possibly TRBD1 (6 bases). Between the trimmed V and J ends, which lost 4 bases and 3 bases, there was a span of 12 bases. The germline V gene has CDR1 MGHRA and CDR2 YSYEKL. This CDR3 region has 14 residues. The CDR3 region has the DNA TGCGCCAGCAGCCCCGGGGGGGGCTACTATGGCTACACCTTC. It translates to CASSPGGGYYGYTF.

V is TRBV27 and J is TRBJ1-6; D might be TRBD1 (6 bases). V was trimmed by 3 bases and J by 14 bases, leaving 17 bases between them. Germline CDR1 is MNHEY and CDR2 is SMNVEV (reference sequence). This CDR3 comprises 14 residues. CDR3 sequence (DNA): TGTGCCAGCAGTTTCGACAGGTACAAAGGGACCCTCCACTTT. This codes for CASSFDRYKGTLHF.